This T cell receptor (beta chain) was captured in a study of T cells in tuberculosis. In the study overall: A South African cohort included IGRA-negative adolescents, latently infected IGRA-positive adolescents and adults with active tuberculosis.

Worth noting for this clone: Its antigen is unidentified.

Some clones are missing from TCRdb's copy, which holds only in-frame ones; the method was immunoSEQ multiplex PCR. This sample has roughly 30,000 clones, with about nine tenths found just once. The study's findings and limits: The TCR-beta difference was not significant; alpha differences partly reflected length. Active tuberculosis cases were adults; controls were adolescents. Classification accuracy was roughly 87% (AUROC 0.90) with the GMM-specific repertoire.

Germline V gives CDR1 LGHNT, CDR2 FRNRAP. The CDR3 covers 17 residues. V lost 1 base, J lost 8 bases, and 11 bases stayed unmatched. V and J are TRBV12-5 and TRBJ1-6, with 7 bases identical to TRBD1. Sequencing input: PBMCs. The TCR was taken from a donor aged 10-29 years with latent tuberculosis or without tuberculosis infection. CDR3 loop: CASGLALPDRVDSPLHF. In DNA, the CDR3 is TGTGCTAGTGGTTTGGCCCTTCCCGACAGGGTCGATTCACCCCTCCACTTT.